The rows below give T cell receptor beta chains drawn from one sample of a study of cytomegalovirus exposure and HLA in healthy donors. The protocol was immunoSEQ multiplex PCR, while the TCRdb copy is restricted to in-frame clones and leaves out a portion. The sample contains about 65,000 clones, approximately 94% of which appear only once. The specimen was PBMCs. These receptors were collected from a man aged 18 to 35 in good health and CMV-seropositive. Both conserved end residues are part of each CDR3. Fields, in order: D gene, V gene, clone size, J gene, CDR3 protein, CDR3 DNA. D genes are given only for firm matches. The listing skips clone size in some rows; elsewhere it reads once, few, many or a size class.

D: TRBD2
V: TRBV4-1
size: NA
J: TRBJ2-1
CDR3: CASSPRTLAGMGNEQFF
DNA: TGCGCCAGCAGCCCACGAACCCTAGCGGGGATGGGTAATGAGCAGTTCTTC

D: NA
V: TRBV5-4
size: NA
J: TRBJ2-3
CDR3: CASSFPVSDTQYF
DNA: TGTGCCAGCAGCTTTCCGGTTTCAGATACGCAGTATTTT

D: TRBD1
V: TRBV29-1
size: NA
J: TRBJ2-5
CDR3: CSVVGQGTETQYF
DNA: TGCAGCGTTGTAGGACAGGGAACAGAGACCCAGTACTTC

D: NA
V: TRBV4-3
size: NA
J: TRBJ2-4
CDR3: CASSPGTPNIQYF
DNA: TGCGCCAGCAGCCCCGGGACTCCAAACATTCAGTACTTC

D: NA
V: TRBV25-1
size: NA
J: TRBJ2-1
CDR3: CASSISRGVGDEQFF
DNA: TGTGCCAGCAGTATTTCTAGGGGCGTCGGCGATGAGCAGTTCTTC

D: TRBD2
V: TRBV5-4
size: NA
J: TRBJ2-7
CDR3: CASSWGGTSPYEQYF
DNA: TGTGCCAGCAGCTGGGGGGGGACCTCCCCGTACGAGCAGTACTTC

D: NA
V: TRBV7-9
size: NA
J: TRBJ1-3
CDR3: CASSQLPGQDSGNTIYF
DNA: TGTGCCAGCAGCCAATTGCCGGGACAAGACTCTGGAAACACCATATATTTT

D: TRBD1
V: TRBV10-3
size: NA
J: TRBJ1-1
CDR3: CAISEPRTGGNAEAFF
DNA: TGTGCCATCAGTGAGCCCCGGACAGGGGGAAACGCTGAAGCTTTCTTT

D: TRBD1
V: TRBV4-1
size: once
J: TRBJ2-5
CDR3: CASSQAAAGGETQYF
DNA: TGCGCCAGCAGCCAGGCAGCCGCAGGGGGAGAGACCCAGTACTTC

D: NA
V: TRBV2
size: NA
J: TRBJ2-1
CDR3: CASSEDRMRDSINNEQFF
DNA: TGTGCCAGCAGTGAAGACCGCATGCGGGACAGCATCAACAATGAGCAGTTCTTC

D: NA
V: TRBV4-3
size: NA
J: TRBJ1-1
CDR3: CASSQDNRLEAFF
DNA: TGCGCCAGCAGCCAAGATAACAGACTAGAAGCTTTCTTT

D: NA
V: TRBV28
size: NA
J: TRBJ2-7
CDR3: CASSLFLSWQAHPYEQYF
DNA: TGTGCCAGCAGTTTATTCCTATCGTGGCAGGCTCACCCCTACGAGCAGTACTTC

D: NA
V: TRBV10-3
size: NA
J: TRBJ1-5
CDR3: CAISESEENQPQHF
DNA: TGTGCCATCAGTGAGTCGGAGGAGAATCAGCCCCAGCATTTT

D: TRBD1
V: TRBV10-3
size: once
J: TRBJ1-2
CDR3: CAINPGGSGYTF
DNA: TGTGCCATCAACCCAGGGGGCAGTGGCTACACCTTC

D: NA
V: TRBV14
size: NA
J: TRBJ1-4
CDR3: CASSPAGQGNEKLFF
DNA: TGTGCCAGCAGCCCGGCAGGGCAGGGGAATGAAAAACTGTTTTTT

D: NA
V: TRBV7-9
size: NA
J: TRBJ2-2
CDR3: CASSYSVGELFF
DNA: TGTGCCAGCAGCTACTCGGTCGGGGAGCTGTTTTTT